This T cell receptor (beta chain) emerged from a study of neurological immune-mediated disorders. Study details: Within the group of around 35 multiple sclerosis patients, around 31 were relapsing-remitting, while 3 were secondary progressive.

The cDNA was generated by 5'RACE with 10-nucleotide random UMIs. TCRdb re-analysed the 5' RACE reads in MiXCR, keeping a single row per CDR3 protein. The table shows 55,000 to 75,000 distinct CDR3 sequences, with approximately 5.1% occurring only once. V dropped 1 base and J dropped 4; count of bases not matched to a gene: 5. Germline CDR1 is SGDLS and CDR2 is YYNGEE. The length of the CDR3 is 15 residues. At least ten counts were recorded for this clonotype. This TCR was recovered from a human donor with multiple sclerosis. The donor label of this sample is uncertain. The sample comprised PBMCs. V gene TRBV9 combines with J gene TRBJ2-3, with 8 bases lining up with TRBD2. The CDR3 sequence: CASSVRGGKSDTQYF. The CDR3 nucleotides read TGTGCCAGCAGCGTACGCGGGGGGAAGTCAGATACGCAGTATTTT.